Below, 10 T cell receptor beta chains from the same sample are listed, as sequenced in a study of neurological immune-mediated disorders (dated by TCRdb to the late 2010s). Preparation of the library involved 5' RACE. TCRdb names Illumina HiSeq 2500 as the instrument used. TCRdb cleaned the public reads at Q25 with fastp, built clones with MiXCR and kept in-frame beta chains. Identical CDR3 proteins give one entry, which carries the most common genes and DNA. Here the sample has about 69,000 distinct CDR3 sequences; less than 4% occur a single time. The top ten clonotypes cover around 1.3% of the sample. Sequenced input: PBMCs. These receptors originate from a man younger than 45 with multiple sclerosis.

Details on this clonotype: A much larger clone lies one base from this, so it may be a read error. The chain joins TRBV20-1 to TRBJ2-7, with no clear D. V dropped 4 bases and J dropped 6 bases, with 13 bases sitting between them. CDR3 size: 12 residues. CDR1 is DFQATT, CDR2 SNEGSKA, per germline (reference sequence). The CDR3 DNA is TGCAGTGCTATAGGGTCTCATGGCGAGCAGTACTTC. Residues: CSAIGSHGEQYF.

This clonotype was observed many times. A read error may produce the germline difference seen at one junction end. The chain employs TRBV7-2 and TRBJ1-5; 10 positions match TRBD1. Per the germline V gene, CDR1 is SGHTA and CDR2 is FQGNSA. This CDR3 has 14 residues. The CDR3 bases are TGTGCCAGCAGCCGGACAGGGGGGAATCAGCCCCAGAATTTT. As protein: CASSRTGGNQPQNF.

This clonotype showed up many times. The chain's CDR3 is CASSQQTSGGPWEQYF. The CDR3, as DNA: TGTGCCAGCAGCCAGCAGACTAGCGGGGGACCCTGGGAGCAGTACTTC. The chain uses TRBV7-2 and TRBJ2-7; 12 nucleotides line up with TRBD2. The length of the CDR3 is 16 residues. Per germline, CDR1 SGHTA and CDR2 FQGNSA. Trimming cost V 5 bases and J 7 bases; bases outside gene matches: 12. Based on the CDR3 plus reference TRBV7-2 and TRBJ2-7, the full variable domain is GAGVSQSPSNKVTEKGKDVELRCDPISGHTALYWYRQSLGQGLEFLIYFQGNSAPDKSGLPSDRFSAERTGGSVSTLTIQRTQQEDSAVYLCASSQQTSGGPWEQYFGPGTRLTVT.

This clonotype came up many times. The chain joins TRBV10-3 to TRBJ2-7; TRBD2 is a possible D gene (6 bases). The CDR3 sequence is 13 residues long. Germline CDR1 is ENHRY and CDR2 is SYGVKD. Trimming removed 0 bases at V and 8 bases at J, with 11 bases between. As DNA, the CDR3 is TGTGCCATCAGTGAGTCCGGGGGAGGTAAGCAGTACTTC. Its protein is CAISESGGGKQYF.

This clonotype was seen at least ten times. This rearrangement joins TRBV28 to TRBJ2-7; D remains ambiguous. CDR3 size: 12 residues. Germline V lookup: CDR1 MDHEN, CDR2 SYDVKM. V gave up 5 bases and J gave up 2 bases, with 7 bases separating them. The CDR3 loop is CASSIGAYEQYF. The CDR3 region has the DNA TGTGCCAGCAGTATCGGTGCCTACGAGCAGTACTTC.

This clonotype has a count of ten or more. The chain has TRBV5-1 and TRBJ2-1; TRBD2 matches at 8 bases. V trimming: 0 bases; J trimming: 4 bases; junction bases outside the gene matches: 6. Per the germline V gene, CDR1 is SGHRS and CDR2 is YFSETQ. This CDR3 contains 16 residues. CDR3 nucleotides: TGCGCCAGCAGCTTGGCCCGCGGGGGGCCGTACAATGAGCAGTTCTTC. Translating it yields CASSLARGGPYNEQFF.

This clonotype showed up just a few times. Possible read error: a much larger clone is one base away. The V and J genes are TRBV11-2 and TRBJ2-7; tentatively, D is TRBD2 (6 bases). The germline gives CDR1 SGHAT, CDR2 FQNNGV. This CDR3 has 13 amino acids. Trimming stripped 3 bases from V and 5 bases from J, with 11 bases between. In nucleotides, the CDR3 is TGTGCCAGCAGCTTGGGAATAGCGGACGAGCAGTACTTC. Amino acid sequence: CASSLGIADEQYF.

This clonotype has ten or more counts. The chain is built from TRBV27 and TRBJ1-1; D is perhaps TRBD1 (5 bases). Germline V lookup: CDR1 MNHEY, CDR2 SMNVEV (reference sequence). The CDR3 is made up of 14 amino acids. V lost 7 bases, J lost 2 bases, and 14 bases lay in between. This chain's CDR3 is CASNRQGFNTEAFF. As DNA, the CDR3 is TGTGCCAGCAATAGGCAGGGTTTTAACACTGAAGCTTTCTTT.

This clonotype appeared many times. The V and J genes are TRBV12-3 or TRBV12-4 and TRBJ2-7; D is ambiguous. Trimming removed 2 bases from V and 2 bases from J, with 13 bases in between. The CDR3 totals 15 residues. The CDR3 reads CASSLRSGPTYEQYF. In DNA, the CDR3 is TGTGCCAGCAGTTTACGGTCAGGACCAACCTACGAGCAGTACTTC.

This clonotype was observed at least ten times. This chain connects TRBV11-2 to TRBJ2-5; 11 nucleotides match TRBD2. CDR1 is SGHAT, CDR2 FQNNGV, per germline. This CDR3 has 16 residues. V shed 5 bases, J shed 4 bases, and the junction held 9 bases outside the gene matches. The CDR3: CASSRLTSGGRETQYF. In DNA form, the CDR3 reads TGTGCCAGCAGCCGACTTACTAGCGGGGGTAGAGAGACCCAGTACTTC.